This T cell receptor beta chain was retrieved from a study of cytomegalovirus exposure and HLA in healthy donors. This PCR relied on a set of 60 Vbeta primers and 13 Jbeta primers. The authors' processing: Later reanalysis found 75 million to 100 million unique TCR beta chains, 10 million to 14 million of them shared. Libraries were prepared by immunoSEQ multiplex PCR; TCRdb keeps only in-frame clonotypes and omits some of them. V and J calls and clone size are copied from that table; D and trimming were computed from the DNA. This table holds about 87,000 clones, 79% found once. This CDR3 has 15 residues. Germline V CDR1 and CDR2: LGHNA, YNFKEQ. As for this clone: A read error may account for a junction end that differs from germline.

The chain links TRBV4-2 to TRBJ1-2; the match to TRBD1 covers 7 bases. Sequencing was performed on PBMCs. This sequence originates from a woman aged 40 to 50 in good health and CMV-seronegative. The CDR3: CASSQVEGQNYDYTF. CDR3 in DNA: TGTGCCAGCAGCCAAGTAGAGGGACAGAACTATGACTACACCTTC.